These 8 T cell receptor beta chains were sequenced from one sample in a study of cytomegalovirus exposure and HLA in healthy donors. 13 Jbeta primers and 60 Vbeta primers were used for the PCR. Libraries were prepared by immunoSEQ multiplex PCR; TCRdb keeps only in-frame clonotypes and omits some of them. The table records fewer than 250,000 clones, about 74% of them present only once. The sample consisted of PBMCs. The receptors were sampled from a man in his forties in good health and CMV-seronegative.

The V gene is TRBV7-6, the J gene TRBJ2-2, with TRBD2 matching 14 bases. This CDR3 is 18 amino acids long. Unmatched junction bases numbered 11, after V lost 4 bases and J lost 7 bases. In germline, CDR1 is SGHVS, CDR2 FNYEAQ. The CDR3 sequence: CASSSRGLAGGYGGELFF. The CDR3 bases are TGTGCCAGCAGCTCCCGAGGACTAGCGGGGGGATATGGCGGGGAGCTGTTTTTT.

The rearrangement joins TRBV6-5 to TRBJ1-2; TRBD1 might be the D (6 bases). The CDR3 is 14 residues long. Trimming shortened V by 7 bases and J by 0 bases, and 12 bases separated the two germline ends. Germline CDR1 and CDR2: MNHEY and SVGAGI. The CDR3 is CASNTGRANYGYTF. The DNA of the CDR3 is TGTGCCAGCAACACAGGGAGAGCTAACTATGGCTACACCTTC.

The rearrangement links TRBV7-9 to TRBJ2-2, with D maybe TRBD1 (6 bases). Germline V CDR1 and CDR2: SEHNR, FQNEAQ (reference sequence). CDR3 length: 14 amino acids. The ends were cut back, 1 base at V and 9 bases at J, with 12 bases in the middle. The CDR3 sequence is CASSLGQEVRELFF. CDR3 in DNA: TGTGCCAGCAGCTTAGGACAGGAGGTACGGGAGCTGTTTTTT.

The chain links TRBV6-5 to TRBJ1-2; 9 bases are a match to TRBD1. The CDR3 length is 13 residues. CDR1 and CDR2 (germline): MNHEY, SVGAGI. The J segment lost 4 bases and the V segment lost 6 bases, leaving 3 bases of the junction unmatched. In DNA form, the CDR3 reads TGTGCCAGCAGACCACAGGGGGCCTATGGCTACACCTTC. The encoded protein is CASRPQGAYGYTF.

The rearrangement links TRBV29-1 to TRBJ1-2; no clear D gene. CDR1 is SQVTM, CDR2 ANQGSEA, per germline. This CDR3 has 11 amino acids. With 5 bases removed from V and 4 bases from J, the gap between germline ends came to 8 bases. CDR3 sequence (DNA): TGCAGCGTTCCGCGGGGCTATGGCTACACCTTC. This gives the protein CSVPRGYGYTF. The variable domain in full, completed from reference TRBV29-1 and TRBJ1-2, reads SAVISQKPSRDICQRGTSLTIQCQVDSQVTMMFWYRQQPGQSLTLIATANQGSEATYESGFVIDKFPISRPNLTFSTLTVSNMSPEDSSIYLCSVPRGYGYTFGSGTRLTVV.

This chain joins TRBV28 and TRBJ2-2; 9 bases agree with TRBD1. The CDR3 is 15 amino acids. J was trimmed by 1 base and V by 5 bases; bases with no gene match: 2. The germline CDR1 and CDR2 sequences are MDHEN and SYDVKM. DNA for the CDR3: TGTGCCAGCAGTCCGGACAGGGGGAACACCGGGGAGCTGTTTTTT. As protein: CASSPDRGNTGELFF.

This chain links TRBV14 with TRBJ2-1; TRBD2 matches at 9 bases. Germline V CDR1 and CDR2: SGHDN, FVKESK. This CDR3 spans 15 amino acids. V shed 5 bases and J 2 bases; nucleotides not matched to a gene: 4. The DNA of the CDR3 is TGTGCCAGCAGCTCTAGCGGGGAAACCTACAATGAGCAGTTCTTC. This translates into CASSSSGETYNEQFF.

V gene TRBV28 combines with J gene TRBJ2-3; weak D call: TRBD1 (6 bases). Between the trimmed V and J ends, which lost 4 bases and 2 bases, there was a span of 13 bases. The CDR3 runs 15 residues. Germline V gene data show CDR1 as MDHEN and CDR2 as SYDVKM. The CDR3 DNA follows: TGTGCCAGCAGTTCGCCAGGGGCCTCCACAGATACGCAGTATTTT. Translation gives CASSSPGASTDTQYF.